Below are 17 T cell receptor beta chains sequenced from a single sample in a study of shared clonotypes between healthy human individuals. TCRdb's copy holds only in-frame clones and misses some; the assay was immunoSEQ multiplex PCR. The sample lists fewer than 1.4 million clones, more than 75% occurring once. Material: memory CD4+ T cells from PBMCs. Subset here: CD45RA-negative fraction. All receptors come from a man aged 18 to 30 in good health. Some clones in this sample may be carry-over from other donors' samples.

The table lists this clone with a few counts. This sequence joins TRBV2 and TRBJ2-7; the D gene is possibly TRBD2 (6 bases). V lost 5 bases, J lost 3 bases, and 17 bases lay in between. The CDR3 spans 15 residues. The germline gives CDR1 SNHLY, CDR2 FYNNEI. The CDR3 region has the DNA TGTGCCAGCAGTACAGGACTAAGAACCCTCTACGAGCAGTACTTC. This gives the protein CASSTGLRTLYEQYF.

The V gene is TRBV7-9, the J gene TRBJ1-2; D gene uncertain. Germline lookup yields CDR1 SEHNR and CDR2 FQNEAQ (reference sequence). V lost 2 bases and J 2 bases, leaving 18 bases between the germline ends. The CDR3 consists of 17 residues. Here the CDR3 reads CASSLFPLGSTNYGYTF. The CDR3 coding sequence is TGTGCCAGCAGCTTATTTCCATTGGGCTCCACGAACTATGGCTACACCTTC.

This clone has only one observation. This chain connects TRBV29-1 to TRBJ2-5, with 10 bases identical to TRBD1. The CDR3 has 14 residues. The germline V gene encodes CDR1 SQVTM and CDR2 ANQGSEA. V lost 4 bases and J lost 11; bases outside the gene matches: 13. CDR3 in amino acids: CSVGTGQGRREQYF. CDR3 bases: TGCAGCGTTGGAACGGGACAGGGGCGTCGAGAGCAGTACTTC.

The chain has TRBV2 and TRBJ1-2; D is undetermined. The CDR3 spans 12 residues. V was trimmed by 7 bases and J by 8 bases, leaving 14 bases between them. Germline V gives CDR1 SNHLY, CDR2 FYNNEI. The CDR3 sequence: CASTPWSSGYTF. The CDR3 bases are TGTGCCAGCACTCCTTGGTCCAGCGGCTACACCTTC.

Turning to this clone: A much larger clone is a single base away; this may be a read error. The sample carries other DNA sequences with the same CDR3. The chain combines TRBV7-2 with TRBJ2-7; D remains unclear. Germline CDR1 and CDR2: SGHTA and FQGNSA. This CDR3 is built from 14 residues. The CDR3 spells CASSSQFGGYEQYF. The CDR3 DNA reads as TGCGCCAGCAGCTCCCAGTTCGGCGGCTACGAGCAGTACTTC.

CDR3 sequence (DNA): TGCGCCAGCAGCCGAGATAGCTTTGAGACCCAGTACTTC. This encodes CASSRDSFETQYF. The V and J genes are TRBV5-1 and TRBJ2-5; D gene ambiguous. This CDR3 contains 13 residues. Germline V gene sequence: CDR1 SGHRS, CDR2 YFSETQ. V lost 4 bases and J 5 bases, leaving 12 bases between the germline ends. The complete variable domain, with remaining parts taken from reference TRBV5-1 and TRBJ2-5, reads KAGVTQTPRYLIKTRGQQVTLSCSPISGHRSVSWYQQTPGQGLQFLFEYFSETQRNKGNFPGRFSGRQFSNSRSEMNVSTLELGDSALYLCASSRDSFETQYFGPGTRLLVL.

V usage is TRBV7-9 and J usage is TRBJ2-1; possible D gene TRBD2, 5 bases. V was cut by 1 base and J by 7 bases, with 8 bases left in between. In germline, CDR1 is SEHNR, CDR2 FQNEAQ (reference sequence). This CDR3 comprises 13 residues. CDR3 bases: TGTGCCAGCAGCTTAGGAGGGAAGAATGAGCAGTTCTTC. The encoded protein is CASSLGGKNEQFF.

The chain is built from TRBV4-1 and TRBJ2-7; 8 bases agree with TRBD2. V trimming: 0 bases; J trimming: 7 bases; junction bases outside the gene matches: 8. The length of the CDR3 is 15 residues. Germline V gene data show CDR1 as MGHRA and CDR2 as YSYEKL. The CDR3 reads CASSQELAGRGEQYF. DNA for the CDR3: TGCGCCAGCAGCCAAGAGTTAGCGGGGAGAGGGGAGCAGTACTTC.

The V and J genes are TRBV27 and TRBJ1-2; D is possibly TRBD1 (5 bases). The germline V and J ends were trimmed by 2 bases and 8 bases, with 12 bases remaining between them. Looked up from germline, CDR1 is MNHEY and CDR2 is SMNVEV (reference sequence). The CDR3 is made up of 13 amino acids. CDR3 coding DNA: TGTGCCAGCAGTTTACGGCAGGGAGGCGGCTACACCTTC. Protein: CASSLRQGGGYTF.

The CDR3 nucleotides are TGTGCCAGCAGCCGAACACCTCGCTATGGCTACACCTTC. This gives the protein CASSRTPRYGYTF. This rearrangement joins TRBV7-9 to TRBJ1-2; D unresolved. Germline CDR1 is SEHNR and CDR2 is FQNEAQ (reference sequence). CDR3 size: 13 residues. V dropped 5 bases and J dropped 4 bases, with 11 bases sitting between them.

The rearrangement joins TRBV30 to TRBJ1-4, with D perhaps TRBD1 (5 bases). Germline-derived CDR1 and CDR2 are GTSNPN and SVGIG (reference sequence). The CDR3 length is 12 residues. The germline V and J ends were trimmed by 2 bases and 13 bases, with 14 bases remaining between them. CDR3 protein: CAWSNTGDILFF. In DNA form, the CDR3 reads TGTGCCTGGAGTAACACGGGGGATATACTGTTTTTT.

The genes are TRBV10-1 and TRBJ1-5; 7 nucleotides agree with TRBD1. The CDR3 extends over 18 amino acids. Germline loops: CDR1 WNHNN, CDR2 SYGVQD (reference sequence). Trimming removed 6 bases from V and 1 base from J; junction bases left unmatched: 15. The CDR3, as DNA: TGCGCCAGCAGACCGACAGGGCCGATTCCCCCCAGCAATCAGCCCCAGCATTTT. Translated: CASRPTGPIPPSNQPQHF.

This rearrangement joins TRBV5-6 to TRBJ2-7, with 9 bases lining up with TRBD2. Germline CDR1 is SGHDT and CDR2 is YYEEEE. The CDR3 loop spans 15 amino acids. Trimming took 4 bases from V and 5 from J; bases not matched to a gene: 10. CDR3 nucleotides: TGTGCCAGCAGCCCAGGGGCGGGACTAGCAGACGAGCAGTACTTC. Its protein is CASSPGAGLADEQYF.

A remark on this clone: The sample has other DNA sequences that encode this CDR3 too. The gene calls are TRBV5-1 and TRBJ1-2; D perhaps matches TRBD1 (5 bases). V was shortened by 2 bases and J by 8 bases, with 10 bases between the two germline ends. Germline CDR1 and CDR2: SGHRS and YFSETQ. CDR3 length equals 12 residues. The CDR3 region is CASSFGQGGYTF. In DNA form, the CDR3 reads TGCGCCAGCAGCTTCGGGCAGGGAGGCTACACCTTC.

The chain employs TRBV27 and TRBJ2-2; 8 bases map to TRBD1. This CDR3 spans 16 amino acids. Trimming cost V 4 bases and J 4 bases; bases outside gene matches: 8. CDR1 is MNHEY and CDR2 is SMNVEV in the germline V gene (reference sequence). The CDR3 DNA reads TGTGCCAGCAGTTCCATGGGGACAGGATTCACCGGGGAGCTGTTTTTT. It encodes CASSSMGTGFTGELFF.

V usage is TRBV11-3 and J usage is TRBJ2-3; D is unresolved. V dropped 1 base and J dropped 4 bases, with 9 bases sitting between them. The CDR3 length is 14 residues. Looked up from germline, CDR1 is SGHNT and CDR2 is YENEEA. The CDR3 loop reads CASSLGRRSDTQYF. The CDR3 region has the DNA TGTGCCAGCAGCTTAGGAAGGAGATCAGATACGCAGTATTTT.

This clone was observed at least ten times. The chain joins TRBV10-3 to TRBJ2-7; a possible D gene is TRBD2 (5 bases). Germline values: CDR1 ENHRY, CDR2 SYGVKD. The CDR3 is 13 residues long. Trimming stripped 4 bases from V and 0 bases from J, with 7 bases between. CDR3 bases: TGTGCCATCAGTGCCGCGGGCTCCTACGAGCAGTACTTC. Protein sequence: CAISAAGSYEQYF.